This TCR beta chain was retrieved from a study of Graves' ophthalmopathy and Graves' hyperthyroidism. This clonotype was counted ten times or more. The study excluded patients with other autoimmune diseases, uncontrolled infections, pregnancy or lactation. CDR3 size: 15 residues. Germline CDR1 is MNHEY and CDR2 is SVGAGI. Amplified material comprised TCR beta CDR3 regions derived from RNA transcripts. After a first-round RT-PCR with HTBI primers, a second-round multiplex PCR was run. TCRdb reanalysed the multiplex PCR reads using MiXCR and keeps one entry per CDR3 protein. The table has approximately 330,000 distinct CDR3 sequences, about a sixth seen once.

Sequencing was done on a sample of peripheral blood. The origin of this receptor is an adult man with Graves' ophthalmopathy. The chain employs TRBV6-5 and TRBJ2-2; D might be TRBD2 (7 bases). CDR3 in amino acids: CATHRGGGSTGELFF. For the CDR3, the DNA is TGTGCGACCCATAGGGGGGGGGGCAGTACCGGGGAGCTGTTTTTT.